This TCR beta chain emerged from a study of OX40 agonist ivuxolimab in advanced cancers. Across the study: The study enrolled dose-escalation patients with hepatocellular carcinoma, melanoma, renal cell or head and neck cancer. Three patients had partial responses: one hepatocellular carcinoma, two cutaneous melanoma.

Germline CDR1 SGHTA, CDR2 FQGNSA. V lost 4 bases and J lost 13, with 26 bases in between. The CDR3 has 16 residues. Some clones are missing from TCRdb's copy, which holds only in-frame ones; the method was immunoSEQ multiplex PCR. Altogether 100,000 to 150,000 clones are present, under 95% being singletons, with the ten largest covering over 0.8%. The chain recombines TRBV7-2 with TRBJ2-1, with D possibly being TRBD1 or TRBD2 (5 bases each). The sample in question was CD4+ or CD8+ T cells sorted from blood, obtained in a trial of the OX40 agonist ivuxolimab. This receptor was identified in an adult with an advanced solid tumor such as melanoma, head and neck, liver or kidney cancer. The CDR3 DNA reads TGTGCCAGCAGCTCTAGGACCGGGACGATCCCCGGGCGTCAGTTCTTC. Translated, it gives CASSSRTGTIPGRQFF.